Listed here are 16 T cell receptor beta chains from one sample, sequenced in a study of T cells after yellow fever vaccination. TCRdb re-analysed the 5' RACE reads in MiXCR, keeping a single row per CDR3 protein. The sample carries 200,000 to 300,000 distinct CDR3 sequences, approximately 6.3% recorded once. The sample in question was CD4+ T cells sorted from PBMCs, obtained on the day of the yellow fever booster vaccination. These receptors all stem from a man younger than 40 who received the YFV17D yellow fever vaccine.

This clonotype was recorded many times. This chain connects TRBV29-1 to TRBJ2-1; D ambiguous. Trimming cost V 4 bases and J 7 bases, with 17 bases left between them. The CDR3 has 14 residues. Germline V gene lookup returns CDR1 SQVTM and CDR2 ANQGSEA. The CDR3: CSVGWLVGWNEQFF. The DNA of the CDR3 is TGCAGCGTTGGGTGGCTAGTCGGGTGGAATGAGCAGTTCTTC.

This clonotype was detected many times. The chain employs TRBV5-1 and TRBJ2-2; perhaps D is TRBD1 or TRBD2 (5 bases each). The CDR3 extends over 15 amino acids. Trimming took off 4 bases at V and 2 bases at J, with 12 bases between the two ends. In germline, CDR1 is SGHRS, CDR2 YFSETQ. CDR3 in DNA: TGCGCCAGCAGCATACGGGACCCAAACACCGGGGAGCTGTTTTTT. Its protein is CASSIRDPNTGELFF.

This clonotype was seen at least ten times. The gene calls are TRBV24-1 and TRBJ2-5; 13 nucleotides line up with TRBD2. This CDR3 is built from 16 residues. Germline lookup yields CDR1 KGHDR and CDR2 SFDVKD. V shed 3 bases, J shed 3 bases, and the junction held 3 bases outside the gene matches. The CDR3 DNA reads TGTGCCACCAGTGATCCACTAGCGGGAGGGAAAGAGACCCAGTACTTC. It is translated as CATSDPLAGGKETQYF.

This chain joins TRBV5-1 and TRBJ2-5; D possibly corresponds to TRBD1 (6 bases). There are 15 residues in the CDR3. V was shortened by 4 bases and J by 2 bases, with 15 bases between the two germline ends. Germline V lookup: CDR1 SGHRS, CDR2 YFSETQ. CDR3 amino acids: CASSKSRQVQETQYF. The CDR3 DNA is TGCGCCAGCAGCAAATCCAGACAGGTACAAGAGACCCAGTACTTC.

This clonotype has a count of ten or more. This chain uses TRBV7-9 with TRBJ2-2, with no clear D. Trimming cost V 0 bases and J 6 bases, with 5 bases left between them. The length of the CDR3 is 13 residues. Per the germline V gene, CDR1 is SEHNR and CDR2 is FQNEAQ (reference sequence). CDR3 sequence reads: CASSLAGPGELFF. The DNA for the CDR3 is TGTGCCAGCAGCTTAGCCGGTCCCGGGGAGCTGTTTTTT.

This clonotype has just a few counts. The gene calls are TRBV14 and TRBJ1-4; D gene uncertain. This CDR3 spans 16 amino acids. V was clipped by 1 base and J by 6 bases, with 15 bases between them. Germline V gene lookup returns CDR1 SGHDN and CDR2 FVKESK. The CDR3 loop reads CASSQGLAISYEKLFF. As DNA, the CDR3 is TGTGCCAGCAGCCAAGGGTTGGCGATCAGTTATGAAAAACTGTTTTTT.

This clonotype appeared a few times. V gene TRBV6-5 combines with J gene TRBJ1-4; 7 bases are shared with TRBD1. Germline V lookup: CDR1 MNHEY, CDR2 SVGAGI. The CDR3 extends over 16 amino acids. V lost 0 bases, J lost 6 bases, and 7 bases stayed unmatched. The CDR3 region is CASSYSLGGGHEKLFF. DNA of the CDR3: TGTGCCAGCAGTTACTCGTTAGGGGGCGGTCATGAAAAACTGTTTTTT.

V and J are TRBV9 and TRBJ2-7; D may match TRBD1 or TRBD2 (5 bases each). There are 14 residues in the CDR3. The germline gives CDR1 SGDLS, CDR2 YYNGEE. Trimming left V 7 bases short and J 2 bases short, with 16 bases between. The CDR3 loop is CASSPGPRTYEQYF. The CDR3 bases are TGTGCCAGCTCACCGGGACCCAGAACCTACGAGCAGTACTTC.

The chain is built from TRBV3-1 and TRBJ1-5; D remains unclear. The germline V gene encodes CDR1 LGHDT and CDR2 YNNKEL (reference sequence). This CDR3 comprises 14 residues. V lost 4 bases, J lost 0 bases, and 7 bases lay in between. The CDR3 sequence is CASSLLSSNQPQHF. The CDR3 DNA reads TGTGCCAGCAGCCTTTTATCTAGCAATCAGCCCCAGCATTTT.

This clonotype came up many times. The chain carries TRBV12-3 or TRBV12-4 and TRBJ2-7, with 7 positions matching TRBD2. CDR3 length: 13 residues. The trim removed 8 bases at V and 6 bases at J, leaving 10 bases unmatched. CDR3 nucleotides: TGTGCCAGCCAGAGGGCGGGGGTGAGCGAGCAGTACTTC. This gives the protein CASQRAGVSEQYF.

The V gene is TRBV20-1, the J gene TRBJ2-7; D might be TRBD2 (6 bases). Looked up from germline, CDR1 is DFQATT and CDR2 is SNEGSKA (reference sequence). Between the trimmed V and J ends, which lost 3 bases and 6 bases, there was a span of 18 bases. The CDR3 sequence is 14 residues long. CDR3: CSARREGPGSEQYF. The CDR3 DNA follows: TGCAGTGCTAGGCGGGAAGGGCCAGGGAGCGAGCAGTACTTC.

The gene calls are TRBV2 and TRBJ2-5, with D perhaps TRBD1 (5 bases). Looked up from germline, CDR1 is SNHLY and CDR2 is FYNNEI. V was cut by 9 bases and J by 0 bases, with 8 bases left in between. This CDR3 has 12 amino acids. CDR3 DNA: TGTGCCAGTCAGGGCTACCAAGAGACCCAGTACTTC. Its protein product is CASQGYQETQYF.

This clonotype was seen many times. This chain uses TRBV6-2 or TRBV6-3 with TRBJ2-3; 9 nucleotides line up with TRBD2. V lost 2 bases and J lost 2; bases outside the gene matches: 2. This CDR3 region has 15 residues. Germline lookup yields CDR1 MNHEY and CDR2 SVGEGT. CDR3 DNA sequence: TGTGCCAGCAGTTACGCGGGAGGGACCACAGATACGCAGTATTTT. Its translation is CASSYAGGTTDTQYF.

This clonotype has at least ten counts. The chain carries TRBV27 and TRBJ2-1; no clear D gene. CDR1 is MNHEY, CDR2 SMNVEV, per germline (reference sequence). This CDR3 is built from 13 residues. Trimming took 5 bases from V and 12 from J, leaving 17 bases between them. The CDR3 coding sequence is TGTGCCAGCAGTCCCCTGGAGTCGACCCTGCAGTTCTTC. This sequence encodes CASSPLESTLQFF.

The chain couples TRBV12-3 or TRBV12-4 to TRBJ1-4; no clear D gene. This CDR3 region has 11 residues. The germline V and J ends were trimmed by 1 base and 10 bases, with 4 bases remaining between them. For the CDR3, the DNA is TGTGCCAGCAGTTTAGGAAGAAAACTGTTTTTT. This sequence encodes CASSLGRKLFF.

In this sample, this clonotype turned up a few times. The V and J genes are TRBV5-1 and TRBJ2-5; 7 bases agree with TRBD1. With 0 bases clipped from V and 1 base from J, the junction kept 6 bases outside the gene matches. The CDR3 loop spans 16 amino acids. Germline V gene lookup returns CDR1 SGHRS and CDR2 YFSETQ. As DNA, the CDR3 is TGCGCCAGCAGCTTGGGGGGGACAGAAATCCAAGAGACCCAGTACTTC. This gives the protein CASSLGGTEIQETQYF.